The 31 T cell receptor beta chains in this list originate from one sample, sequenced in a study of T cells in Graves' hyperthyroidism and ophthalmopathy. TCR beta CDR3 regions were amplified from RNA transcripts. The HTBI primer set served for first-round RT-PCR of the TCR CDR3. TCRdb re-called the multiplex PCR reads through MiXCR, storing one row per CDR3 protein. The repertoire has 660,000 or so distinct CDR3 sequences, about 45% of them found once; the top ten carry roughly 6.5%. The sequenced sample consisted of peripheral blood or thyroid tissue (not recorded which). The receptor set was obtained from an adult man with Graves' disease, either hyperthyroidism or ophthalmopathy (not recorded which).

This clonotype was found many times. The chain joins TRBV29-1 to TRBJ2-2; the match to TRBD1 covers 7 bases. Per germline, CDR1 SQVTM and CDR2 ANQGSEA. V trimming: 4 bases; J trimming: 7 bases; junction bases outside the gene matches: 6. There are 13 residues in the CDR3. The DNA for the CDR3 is TGCAGCGTTGTCGACAGGGAAAGCGGGGAGCTGTTTTTT. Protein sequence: CSVVDRESGELFF.

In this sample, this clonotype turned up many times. The CDR3 coding sequence is TGTGCCAGCAGTCTCACCGTCCTCGTCTCTGGAAACACCATATATTTT. Translated: CASSLTVLVSGNTIYF. The V gene is TRBV12-3 or TRBV12-4, the J gene TRBJ1-3; D is ambiguous. This CDR3 is 16 amino acids long. Trimming removed 5 bases from V and 0 bases from J, with 14 bases in between.

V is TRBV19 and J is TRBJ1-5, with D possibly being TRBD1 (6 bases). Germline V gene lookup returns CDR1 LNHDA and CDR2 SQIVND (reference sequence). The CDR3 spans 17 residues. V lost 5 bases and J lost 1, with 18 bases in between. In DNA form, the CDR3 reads TGTGCCAGTAGTCCGTTCCAGGGGATAGAGAGCAATCAGCCCCAGCATTTT. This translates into CASSPFQGIESNQPQHF.

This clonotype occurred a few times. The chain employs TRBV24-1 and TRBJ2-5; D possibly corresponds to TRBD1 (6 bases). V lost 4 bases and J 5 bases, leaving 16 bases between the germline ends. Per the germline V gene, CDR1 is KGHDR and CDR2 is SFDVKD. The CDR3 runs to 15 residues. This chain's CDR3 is CATSEAQGHLETQYF. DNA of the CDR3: TGTGCCACCAGTGAAGCCCAGGGGCATTTGGAGACCCAGTACTTC.

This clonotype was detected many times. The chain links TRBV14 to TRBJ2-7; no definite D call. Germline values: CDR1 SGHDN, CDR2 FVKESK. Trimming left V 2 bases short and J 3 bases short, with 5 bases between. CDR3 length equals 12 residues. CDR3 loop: CASSQRDYEQYF. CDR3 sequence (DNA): TGTGCCAGCAGCCAACGAGACTACGAGCAGTACTTC.

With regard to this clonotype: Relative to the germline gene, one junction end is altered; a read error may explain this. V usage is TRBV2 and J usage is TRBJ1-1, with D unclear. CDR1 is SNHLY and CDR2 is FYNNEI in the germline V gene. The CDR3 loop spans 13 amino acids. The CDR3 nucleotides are TGTGCCAGCAGTGAAACCCTCCGTACTGGAGCTTTCTTT. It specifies CASSETLRTGAFF. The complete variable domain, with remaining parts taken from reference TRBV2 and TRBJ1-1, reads EPEVTQTPSHQVTQMGQEVILRCVPISNHLYFYWYRQILGQKVEFLVSFYNNEISEKSEIFDDQFSVERPDGSNFTLKIRSTKLEDSAMYFCASSETLRTGAFFGQGTRLTVV.

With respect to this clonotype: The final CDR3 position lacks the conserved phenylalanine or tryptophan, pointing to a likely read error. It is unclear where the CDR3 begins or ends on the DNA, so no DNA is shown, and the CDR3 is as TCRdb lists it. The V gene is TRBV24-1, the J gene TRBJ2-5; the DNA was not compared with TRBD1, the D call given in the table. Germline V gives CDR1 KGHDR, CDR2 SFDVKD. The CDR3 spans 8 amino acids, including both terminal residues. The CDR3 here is CATSDVGQ.

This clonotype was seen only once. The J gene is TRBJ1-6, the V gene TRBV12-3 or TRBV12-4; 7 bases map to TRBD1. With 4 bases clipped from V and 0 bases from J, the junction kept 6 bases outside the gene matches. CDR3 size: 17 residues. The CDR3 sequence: CASSYRTGHSYNSPLHF. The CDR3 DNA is TGTGCCAGCAGTTACCGGACAGGACACTCCTATAATTCACCCCTCCACTTT.

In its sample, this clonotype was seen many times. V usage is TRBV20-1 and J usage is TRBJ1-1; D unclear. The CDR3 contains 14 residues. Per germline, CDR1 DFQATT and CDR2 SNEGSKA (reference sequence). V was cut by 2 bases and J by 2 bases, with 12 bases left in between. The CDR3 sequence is CSARSGGGNTEAFF. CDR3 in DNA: TGCAGTGCTAGAAGTGGTGGCGGCAACACTGAAGCTTTCTTT.

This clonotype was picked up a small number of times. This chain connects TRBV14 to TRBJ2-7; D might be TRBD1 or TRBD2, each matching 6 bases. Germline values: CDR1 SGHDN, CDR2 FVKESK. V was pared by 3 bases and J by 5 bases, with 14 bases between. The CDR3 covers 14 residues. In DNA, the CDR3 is TGTGCCAGCAGCCAGTTGAACAGGGAGGACGAGCAGTACTTC. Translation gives CASSQLNREDEQYF.

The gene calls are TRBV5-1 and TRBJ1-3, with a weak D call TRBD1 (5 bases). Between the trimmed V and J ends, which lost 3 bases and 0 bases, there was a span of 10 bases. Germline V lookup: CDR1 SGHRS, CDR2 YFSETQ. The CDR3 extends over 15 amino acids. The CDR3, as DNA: TGCGCCAGCAGCTGGACATTTGACTCTGGAAACACCATATATTTT. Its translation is CASSWTFDSGNTIYF.

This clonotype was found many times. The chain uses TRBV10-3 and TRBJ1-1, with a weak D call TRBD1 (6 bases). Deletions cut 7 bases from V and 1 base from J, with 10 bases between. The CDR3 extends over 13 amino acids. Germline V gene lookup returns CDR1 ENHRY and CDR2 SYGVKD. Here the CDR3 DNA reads TGTGCCATCAACAGGGAGGGGAACACTGAAGCTTTCTTT. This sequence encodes CAINREGNTEAFF.

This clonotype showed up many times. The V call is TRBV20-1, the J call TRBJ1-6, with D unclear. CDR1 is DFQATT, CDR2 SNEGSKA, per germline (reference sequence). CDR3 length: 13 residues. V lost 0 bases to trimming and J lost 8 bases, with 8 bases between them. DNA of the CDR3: TGCAGTGCTAGAGATAGTCCGGATTCACCCCTCCACTTT. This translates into CSARDSPDSPLHF.

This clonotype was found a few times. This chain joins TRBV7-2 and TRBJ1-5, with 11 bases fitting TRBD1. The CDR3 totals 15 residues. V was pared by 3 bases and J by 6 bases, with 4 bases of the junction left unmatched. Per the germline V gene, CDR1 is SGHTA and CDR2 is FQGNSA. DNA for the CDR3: TGTGCCAGCAGCTTCCGGGACAGGGGGTCTCAGCCCCAGCATTTT. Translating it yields CASSFRDRGSQPQHF. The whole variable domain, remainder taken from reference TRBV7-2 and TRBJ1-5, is GAGVSQSPSNKVTEKGKDVELRCDPISGHTALYWYRQSLGQGLEFLIYFQGNSAPDKSGLPSDRFSAERTGGSVSTLTIQRTQQEDSAVYLCASSFRDRGSQPQHFGDGTRLSIL.

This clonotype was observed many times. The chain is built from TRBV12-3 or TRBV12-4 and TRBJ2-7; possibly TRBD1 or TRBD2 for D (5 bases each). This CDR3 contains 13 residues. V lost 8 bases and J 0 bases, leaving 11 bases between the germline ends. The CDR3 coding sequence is TGTGCCAGCGACCGGGACGGCTCCTACGAGCAGTACTTC. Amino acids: CASDRDGSYEQYF.

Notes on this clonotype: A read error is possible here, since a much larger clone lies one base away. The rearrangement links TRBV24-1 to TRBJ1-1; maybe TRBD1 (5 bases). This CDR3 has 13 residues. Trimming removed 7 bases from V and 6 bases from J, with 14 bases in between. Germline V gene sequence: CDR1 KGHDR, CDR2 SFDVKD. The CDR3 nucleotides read TGTGCCACCAGGAAGACAAGGGGCTCTGAAGCTTTCTTT. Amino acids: CATRKTRGSEAFF.

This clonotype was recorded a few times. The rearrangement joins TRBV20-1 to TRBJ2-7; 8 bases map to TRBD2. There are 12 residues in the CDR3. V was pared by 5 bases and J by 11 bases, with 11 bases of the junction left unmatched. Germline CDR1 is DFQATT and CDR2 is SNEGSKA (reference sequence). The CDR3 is CSAPRGGVREYF. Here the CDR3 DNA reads TGCAGTGCTCCTCGGGGGGGGGTTCGGGAGTACTTC.

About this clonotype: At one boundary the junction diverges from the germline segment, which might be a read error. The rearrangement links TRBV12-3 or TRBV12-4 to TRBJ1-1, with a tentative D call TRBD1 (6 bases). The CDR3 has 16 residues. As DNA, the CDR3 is TGTGCCAGCAGTCTTACAGGGCGGGGGAAGAACGCTGAAGCTTTCTTT. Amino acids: CASSLTGRGKNAEAFF.

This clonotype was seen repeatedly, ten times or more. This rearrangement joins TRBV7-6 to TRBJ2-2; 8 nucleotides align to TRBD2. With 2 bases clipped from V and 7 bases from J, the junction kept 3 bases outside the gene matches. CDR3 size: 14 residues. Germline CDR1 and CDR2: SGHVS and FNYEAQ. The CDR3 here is CASSLLAGIGELFF. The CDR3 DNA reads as TGTGCCAGCAGCTTATTAGCGGGAATCGGGGAGCTGTTTTTT.

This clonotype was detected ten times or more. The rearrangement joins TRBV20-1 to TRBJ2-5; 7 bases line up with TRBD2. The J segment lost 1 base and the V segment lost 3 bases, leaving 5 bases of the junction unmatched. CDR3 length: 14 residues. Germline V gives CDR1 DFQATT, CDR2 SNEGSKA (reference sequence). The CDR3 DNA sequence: TGCAGTGCTAGTGCGCTAGCGGCCCAAGAGACCCAGTACTTC. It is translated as CSASALAAQETQYF.

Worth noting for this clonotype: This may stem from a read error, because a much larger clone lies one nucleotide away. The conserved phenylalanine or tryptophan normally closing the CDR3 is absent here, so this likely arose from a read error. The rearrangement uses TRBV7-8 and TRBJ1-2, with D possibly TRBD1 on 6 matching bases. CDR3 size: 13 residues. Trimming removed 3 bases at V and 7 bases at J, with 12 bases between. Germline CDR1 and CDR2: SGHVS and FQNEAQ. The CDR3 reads CASSLLQGSGYTS. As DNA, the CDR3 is TGTGCCAGCAGCTTGTTACAGGGCTCTGGCTACACCTCC.

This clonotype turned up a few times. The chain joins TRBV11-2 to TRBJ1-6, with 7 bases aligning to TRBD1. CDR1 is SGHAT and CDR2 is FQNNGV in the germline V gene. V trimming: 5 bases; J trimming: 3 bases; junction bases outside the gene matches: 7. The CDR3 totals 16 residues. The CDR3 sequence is CASSQDRDSYNSPLHF. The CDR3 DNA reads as TGTGCCAGCAGCCAAGATAGGGACAGCTATAATTCACCCCTCCACTTT.

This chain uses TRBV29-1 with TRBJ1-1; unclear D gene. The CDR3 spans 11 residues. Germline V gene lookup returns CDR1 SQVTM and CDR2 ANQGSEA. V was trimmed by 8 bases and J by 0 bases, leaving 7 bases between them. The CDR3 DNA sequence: TGCAGCCACGAACTGAACACTGAAGCTTTCTTT. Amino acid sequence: CSHELNTEAFF.

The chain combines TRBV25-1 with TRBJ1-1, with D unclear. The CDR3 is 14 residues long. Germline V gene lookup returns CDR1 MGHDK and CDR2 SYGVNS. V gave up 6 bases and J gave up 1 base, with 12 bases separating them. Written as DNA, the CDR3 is TGTGCCAGCAGCAGAGTTACAGAGAACACTGAAGCTTTCTTT. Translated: CASSRVTENTEAFF.

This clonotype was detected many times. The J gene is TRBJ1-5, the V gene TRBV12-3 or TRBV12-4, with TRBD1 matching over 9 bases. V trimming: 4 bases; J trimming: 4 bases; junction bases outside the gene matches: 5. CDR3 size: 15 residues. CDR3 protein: CASSSSGTGNQPQHF. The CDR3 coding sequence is TGTGCCAGCAGTTCCTCCGGGACAGGGAATCAGCCCCAGCATTTT.

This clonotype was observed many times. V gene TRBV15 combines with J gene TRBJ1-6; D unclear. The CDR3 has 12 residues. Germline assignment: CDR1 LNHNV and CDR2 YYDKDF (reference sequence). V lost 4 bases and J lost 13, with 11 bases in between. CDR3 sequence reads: CATSTSTGPLHF. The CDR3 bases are TGTGCCACCAGCACGAGCACCGGGCCCCTCCACTTT.

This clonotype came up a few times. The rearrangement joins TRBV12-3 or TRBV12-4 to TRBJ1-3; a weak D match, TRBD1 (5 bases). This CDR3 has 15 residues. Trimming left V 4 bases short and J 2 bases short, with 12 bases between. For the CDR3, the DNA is TGTGCCAGCAGTTACTCTGGGGCAGCTGGAAACACCATATATTTT. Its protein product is CASSYSGAAGNTIYF.

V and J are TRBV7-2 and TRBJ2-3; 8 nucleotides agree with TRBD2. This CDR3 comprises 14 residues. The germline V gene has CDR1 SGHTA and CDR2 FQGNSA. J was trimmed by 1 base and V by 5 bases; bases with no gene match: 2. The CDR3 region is CASSLLAGTDTQYF. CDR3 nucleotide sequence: TGTGCCAGCAGCCTACTAGCGGGCACAGATACGCAGTATTTT.

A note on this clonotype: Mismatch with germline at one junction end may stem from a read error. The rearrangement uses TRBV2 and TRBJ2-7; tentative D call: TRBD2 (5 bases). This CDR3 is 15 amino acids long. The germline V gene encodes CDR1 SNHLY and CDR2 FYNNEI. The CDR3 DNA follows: TGTGCCAGCAGTGGAGTGGTATCGAACACCGGGGAGCTGTACTTC. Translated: CASSGVVSNTGELYF.

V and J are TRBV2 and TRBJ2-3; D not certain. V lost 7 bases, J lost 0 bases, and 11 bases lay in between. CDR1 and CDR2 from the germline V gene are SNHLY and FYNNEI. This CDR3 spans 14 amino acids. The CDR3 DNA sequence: TGTGCCAGCAAGTCTAGTACTAGCACAGATACGCAGTATTTT. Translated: CASKSSTSTDTQYF.

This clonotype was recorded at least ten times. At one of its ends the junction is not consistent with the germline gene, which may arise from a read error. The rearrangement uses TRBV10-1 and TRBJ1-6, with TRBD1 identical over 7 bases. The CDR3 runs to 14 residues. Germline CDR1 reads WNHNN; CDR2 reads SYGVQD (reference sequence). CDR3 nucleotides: TGTGCCAGCAGCCGGGACAGAGATAATTCACCCCTCCACTTT. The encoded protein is CASSRDRDNSPLHF.